Below are 27 T cell receptor beta chains sequenced from a single sample in a study of shared clonotypes between healthy human individuals. Profiling relied on immunoSEQ multiplex PCR, and the TCRdb table lists in-frame clones only, not all of them. The table has 550,000 to 850,000 clones, around 77% seen once. The specimen sequenced was memory CD4+ T cells sorted from blood. The subset here: CD45RA-negative fraction. The receptors here all came from a woman aged 30 to 39 in good health.

V gene TRBV7-9 combines with J gene TRBJ2-3, with D perhaps TRBD1 (5 bases). With 4 bases removed from V and 6 bases from J, the gap between germline ends came to 26 bases. The germline CDR1 and CDR2 sequences are SEHNR and FQNEAQ (reference sequence). This CDR3 spans 18 amino acids. The chain's CDR3 is CASSYRQFGRSISDTQYF. In DNA, the CDR3 is TGTGCCAGCAGCTACCGACAGTTCGGAAGGTCGATCTCGGATACGCAGTATTTT.

The rearrangement links TRBV28 to TRBJ2-7; D could derive from TRBD1 or TRBD2 (5 bases each). Germline CDR1 and CDR2: MDHEN and SYDVKM. This CDR3 region has 18 residues. V was pared by 4 bases and J by 4 bases, with 26 bases between. CDR3 in DNA: TGTGCCAGCAGTTCTATCCAGGGATTGGATCAAGGAGGTTACGAGCAGTACTTC. Translated: CASSSIQGLDQGGYEQYF.

Comments on this clone: Other DNA sequences in this specimen translate into the identical CDR3. The CDR3 DNA follows: TGTGCCAGCAGCCTGAGAGATAGCAATCAGCCCCAGCATTTT. This sequence encodes CASSLRDSNQPQHF. V gene TRBV6-5 combines with J gene TRBJ1-5; D is unresolved. The CDR3 extends over 14 amino acids. Per germline, CDR1 MNHEY and CDR2 SVGAGI. Trimming removed 6 bases from V and 0 bases from J, with 9 bases in between.

CDR3: CASSDNSGRAASEQFF. The DNA of the CDR3 is TGTGCCAGCAGCGACAATAGCGGGAGGGCCGCTAGTGAGCAGTTCTTC. The rearrangement links TRBV7-9 to TRBJ2-1; 11 bases agree with TRBD2. Trimming at V came to 5 bases and at J to 9 bases, leaving 12 bases not matched to a gene. This CDR3 region has 16 residues. CDR1 SEHNR and CDR2 FQNEAQ come from the germline V gene (reference sequence).

In this sample, this clone turned up once. V gene TRBV28 combines with J gene TRBJ2-1, with D possibly being TRBD1 (6 bases). V lost 4 bases and J lost 5, with 12 bases in between. The V gene's germline CDR1 is MDHEN and CDR2 SYDVKM. The CDR3 covers 14 residues. For the CDR3, the DNA is TGTGCCAGCAGTTCGCCACAGGGAAACAATGAGCAGTTCTTC. It encodes CASSSPQGNNEQFF.

The chain couples TRBV15 to TRBJ2-7, with D perhaps TRBD1 or TRBD2 (5 bases each). The CDR3 runs 16 residues. The germline gives CDR1 LNHNV, CDR2 YYDKDF (reference sequence). Trimming removed 2 bases from V and 4 bases from J, with 18 bases in between. In nucleotides, the CDR3 is TGTGCCACCAGCAGACCCTTCCCCGGGACCAGTTACGAGCAGTACTTC. The encoded protein is CATSRPFPGTSYEQYF.

The chain has TRBV6-1 and TRBJ2-4, with TRBD2 matching over 7 bases. The CDR3 contains 15 residues. CDR1 and CDR2 from the germline V gene are MNHNS and SASEGT. After removal of 6 bases from V and 0 bases from J, the junction contained 5 bases not matched to a gene. CDR3 sequence: CASSLAELAKNIQYF. In nucleotides, the CDR3 is TGTGCCAGCAGCCTAGCGGAGCTAGCCAAAAACATTCAGTACTTC.

The chain links TRBV10-3 to TRBJ2-7; D call uncertain. The CDR3 is made up of 12 amino acids. Germline CDR1 and CDR2: ENHRY and SYGVKD. Trimming took off 4 bases at V and 6 bases at J, with 10 bases between the two ends. The CDR3 sequence: CAISGNLAEQYF. CDR3 nucleotide sequence: TGTGCCATCAGTGGCAACTTGGCCGAGCAGTACTTC.

This clone came up many times. J is TRBJ1-4 and V is TRBV4-1; the D is unclear. Germline V CDR1 and CDR2: MGHRA, YSYEKL. The CDR3 has 14 residues. V was shortened by 6 bases and J by 3 bases, with 11 bases between the two germline ends. CDR3 in DNA: TGCGCCAGCAGTCGACGAGTGTCTAATGAAAAACTGTTTTTT. It translates to CASSRRVSNEKLFF.

CDR3 DNA sequence: TGTGCCAGCAGTGAACAGGGCGGGAGGTCAGGGACCCAGTACTTC. The encoded protein is CASSEQGGRSGTQYF. The rearrangement uses TRBV6-1 and TRBJ2-5, with 8 positions matching TRBD2. Germline CDR1 is MNHNS and CDR2 is SASEGT. The CDR3 runs to 15 residues. J lost 7 bases, V lost 2 bases, and 9 bases had no gene match.

This clone has a single count. This chain uses TRBV19 with TRBJ2-6; D gene uncertain. Per germline, CDR1 LNHDA and CDR2 SQIVND (reference sequence). CDR3 length equals 14 residues. V lost 3 bases to trimming and J lost 1 base, with 4 bases between them. The CDR3 loop reads CASSMGSGANVLTF. CDR3 nucleotide sequence: TGTGCCAGTAGTATGGGATCTGGGGCCAACGTCCTGACTTTC.

The rearrangement links TRBV6-1 to TRBJ1-4; D is undetermined. With 7 bases removed from V and 8 bases from J, the gap between germline ends came to 20 bases. The germline V gene has CDR1 MNHNS and CDR2 SASEGT. The CDR3 is made up of 15 amino acids. CDR3 loop: CASTEARLYQEKLFF. The CDR3 DNA reads as TGTGCCAGCACCGAGGCGCGCCTGTATCAGGAAAAACTGTTTTTT.

The rearrangement uses TRBV29-1 and TRBJ1-4, with 7 bases matching TRBD1. CDR1 is SQVTM and CDR2 is ANQGSEA in the germline V gene. The V and J ends lost 6 bases and 8 bases, in that order; junction bases with no gene match: 9. The CDR3 consists of 13 residues. CDR3 DNA: TGCAGCGTGACAACCGGGACAGTAGAAAAACTGTTTTTT. Translation gives CSVTTGTVEKLFF.

V usage is TRBV30 and J usage is TRBJ2-3, with 12 bases aligning to TRBD2. Germline V CDR1 and CDR2: GTSNPN, SVGIG (reference sequence). This CDR3 spans 15 amino acids. The V and J ends lost 3 bases and 8 bases, in that order; junction bases with no gene match: 9. CDR3 in DNA: TGTGCCTGGAGGGGGACTAGCGGGTGGTCTGGTACGCAGTATTTT. It codes for CAWRGTSGWSGTQYF.

The chain combines TRBV2 with TRBJ2-7; TRBD2 matches 11 bases. Germline V CDR1 and CDR2: SNHLY, FYNNEI. The CDR3 has 14 residues. V was pared by 8 bases and J by 2 bases, with 5 bases of the junction left unmatched. Here the CDR3 DNA reads TGTGCCAGCTCATTAGCGGGAGGGGCCTACGAGCAGTACTTC. It is translated as CASSLAGGAYEQYF.

The rearrangement joins TRBV19 to TRBJ1-5; D is undetermined. Germline values: CDR1 LNHDA, CDR2 SQIVND (reference sequence). V was shortened by 7 bases and J by 5 bases, with 12 bases between the two germline ends. The CDR3 extends over 13 amino acids. The CDR3 sequence is CASNGESHQPQHF. The CDR3 DNA reads as TGTGCCAGTAATGGAGAGAGTCATCAGCCCCAGCATTTT.

The chain employs TRBV11-1 and TRBJ1-4; D is perhaps TRBD1 (6 bases). Germline V gene lookup returns CDR1 SGHAT and CDR2 FQDESV (reference sequence). The V end lost 3 bases, the J end lost 5 bases, and 13 bases lay between the germline ends. The CDR3 runs to 15 residues. CDR3 residues: CASSFAPGHNEKLFF. The CDR3 DNA follows: TGTGCCAGCAGCTTCGCTCCGGGACACAATGAAAAACTGTTTTTT.

The rearrangement links TRBV6-6 to TRBJ2-7; D perhaps matches TRBD1 (6 bases). Trimming pared 4 bases from V and 4 bases from J, leaving 17 bases between. The V gene's germline CDR1 is MNHNY and CDR2 SVGAGI (reference sequence). This CDR3 is 15 amino acids long. The CDR3 protein is CASSSQGRGRYEQYF. CDR3 coding DNA: TGTGCCAGCAGTTCACAGGGTAGGGGTAGGTACGAGCAGTACTTC.

This rearrangement joins TRBV15 to TRBJ2-1, with D perhaps being TRBD1 or TRBD2 (5 bases each). This CDR3 has 15 amino acids. Per germline, CDR1 LNHNV and CDR2 YYDKDF (reference sequence). Trimming left V 0 bases short and J 0 bases short, with 6 bases between. The CDR3 bases are TGTGCCACCAGCAGAGAGAGGGGCTCCTACAATGAGCAGTTCTTC. This encodes CATSRERGSYNEQFF.

This clone was observed a few times. The CDR3 DNA is TGTGCCAGCAGCCCAGGAGAGGGATGGGACACTGAAGCTTTCTTT. As protein: CASSPGEGWDTEAFF. J is TRBJ1-1 and V is TRBV7-9, with unresolved D. The CDR3 covers 15 residues. CDR1 SEHNR and CDR2 FQNEAQ come from the germline V gene (reference sequence). Trimming removed 5 bases at V and 3 bases at J, with 16 bases between.

V is TRBV6-6 and J is TRBJ1-6, with D unresolved. This CDR3 region has 14 residues. With 2 bases removed from V and 10 bases from J, the gap between germline ends came to 12 bases. Germline CDR1 and CDR2: MNHNY and SVGAGI (reference sequence). CDR3 sequence: CASSYGQLNSPLHF. The CDR3 DNA reads TGTGCCAGCAGTTACGGGCAGTTAAACTCACCCCTCCACTTT.

The rearrangement joins TRBV19 to TRBJ2-3, with 7 bases that match TRBD2. Germline V gene lookup returns CDR1 LNHDA and CDR2 SQIVND (reference sequence). V lost 2 bases to trimming and J lost 6 bases; unmatched junction nucleotides: 8. The CDR3 runs to 15 residues. The CDR3 is CASSITSGIADTQYF. For the CDR3, the DNA is TGTGCCAGTAGTATAACCAGCGGGATTGCGGATACGCAGTATTTT.

In its sample, this clone was seen a few times. The chain recombines TRBV2 with TRBJ2-2; 7 bases align to TRBD1. The germline gives CDR1 SNHLY, CDR2 FYNNEI. The CDR3 has 15 residues. J was trimmed by 0 bases and V by 6 bases; bases with no gene match: 4. The CDR3 protein is CASRDRAANTGELFF. In DNA, the CDR3 is TGTGCCAGCAGAGACAGGGCCGCGAACACCGGGGAGCTGTTTTTT.

The chain is built from TRBV27 and TRBJ1-5; D uncertain. Germline lookup yields CDR1 MNHEY and CDR2 SMNVEV (reference sequence). V dropped 8 bases and J dropped 4 bases, with 12 bases sitting between them. The CDR3 consists of 13 residues. The CDR3 region has the DNA TGTGCCAGCTCTGGACGGTATAATCAGCCCCAGCATTTT. This translates into CASSGRYNQPQHF.

On this clone: Other DNA sequences in the sample encode the same CDR3. The chain is built from TRBV28 and TRBJ2-7, with D maybe TRBD2 (6 bases). Deletions cut 5 bases from V and 0 bases from J, with 11 bases between. Germline CDR1 is MDHEN and CDR2 is SYDVKM. The CDR3 sequence is 14 residues long. CDR3 amino acids: CASSPGLHSYEQYF. CDR3 bases: TGTGCCAGCAGTCCGGGACTGCACTCCTACGAGCAGTACTTC.

Many counts were recorded for this clone. At the DNA level, this CDR3 is encoded by other sequences in the same sample as well. V usage is TRBV30 and J usage is TRBJ2-7; TRBD1 might be the D (6 bases). The ends were cut back, 3 bases at V and 2 bases at J, with 17 bases in the middle. CDR1 is GTSNPN, CDR2 SVGIG, per germline (reference sequence). This CDR3 spans 15 amino acids. CDR3 protein: CAWRTGQPGAYEQYF. CDR3 nucleotide sequence: TGTGCCTGGAGAACCGGACAGCCCGGAGCCTACGAGCAGTACTTC.

The genes are TRBV6-4 and TRBJ2-1; 9 bases fit TRBD2. Losses at the gene ends were 3 bases for V and 5 bases for J; bases not matched to a gene: 11. The CDR3 covers 17 residues. The V gene's germline CDR1 is MRHNA and CDR2 SNTAGT. The CDR3 sequence is CASSESAGLAPHNEQFF. CDR3 DNA: TGTGCCAGCAGTGAGTCGGCGGGACTAGCCCCCCACAATGAGCAGTTCTTC.